In this sample, the clone carrying this TCR beta chain turned up a few times. The antigen remains undetermined. Profiled with immunoSEQ multiplex PCR; TCRdb holds only in-frame clones, not every one. The table shows tens of thousands of clones, with 85% occurring only once. Germline V CDR1 and CDR2: LGHNA, YNFKEQ. The CDR3 has 16 residues. V lost 0 bases to trimming and J lost 2 bases, with 11 bases between them. The data belong to a study of lymphopenia after photon versus proton radiotherapy. Study-wide results and limits: Post-nadir TCR diversity decline inversely tracked overall survival among those who died.

The receptor's source is a man in his forties with gastric cancer. The starting material was peripheral blood, obtained from a patient treated with photon-based radiotherapy. The V and J genes are TRBV4-2 and TRBJ1-5, with unresolved D. In DNA, the CDR3 is TGTGCCAGCAGCCAAGATTTGGGTATCGGCAATCAGCCCCAGCATTTT. It translates to CASSQDLGIGNQPQHF.